This T cell receptor (beta chain) was sequenced in a study of T cells after yellow fever vaccination. TCRdb analysed the 5' RACE reads with MiXCR anew, one entry per CDR3 protein. The table includes roughly 56,000 distinct CDR3 sequences, approximately 5.7% detected once. This CDR3 has 15 amino acids. Germline CDR1 LGHNA, CDR2 YSLEER. V was pared by 0 bases and J by 9 bases, with 15 bases between. The sequence was collected from a young man who received the YFV17D yellow fever vaccine. The sequencing used PBMCs, either bulk or a sorted T-cell subset (CD4+, CD8+, memory, or dextramer-sorted; not recorded which), collected on the day of the yellow fever booster vaccination. The chain joins TRBV4-3 to TRBJ2-1, with D possibly TRBD2 on 5 matching bases. CDR3: CASSQDRGAWAEQFF. In DNA form, the CDR3 reads TGCGCCAGCAGCCAAGATCGGGGTGCTTGGGCTGAGCAGTTCTTC.